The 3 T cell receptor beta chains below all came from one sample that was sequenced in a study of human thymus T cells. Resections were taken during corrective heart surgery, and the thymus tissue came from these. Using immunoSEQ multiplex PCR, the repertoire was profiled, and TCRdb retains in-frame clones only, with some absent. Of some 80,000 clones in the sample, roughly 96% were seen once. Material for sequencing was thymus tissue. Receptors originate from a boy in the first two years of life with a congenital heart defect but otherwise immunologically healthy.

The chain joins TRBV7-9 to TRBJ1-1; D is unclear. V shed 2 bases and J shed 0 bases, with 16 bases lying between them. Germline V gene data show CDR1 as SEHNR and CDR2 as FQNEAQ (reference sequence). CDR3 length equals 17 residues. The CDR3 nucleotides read TGTGCCAGCAGCTTAAAGGAGGGTGGATTTTTGAACACTGAAGCTTTCTTT. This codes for CASSLKEGGFLNTEAFF.

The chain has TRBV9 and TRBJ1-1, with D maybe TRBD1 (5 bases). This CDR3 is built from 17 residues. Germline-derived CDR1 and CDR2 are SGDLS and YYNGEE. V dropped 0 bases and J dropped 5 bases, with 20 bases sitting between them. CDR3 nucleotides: TGTGCCAGCAGCGTAGGAAAAGGGAATCGTAGGGGTACTGAAGCTTTCTTT. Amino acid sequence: CASSVGKGNRRGTEAFF.

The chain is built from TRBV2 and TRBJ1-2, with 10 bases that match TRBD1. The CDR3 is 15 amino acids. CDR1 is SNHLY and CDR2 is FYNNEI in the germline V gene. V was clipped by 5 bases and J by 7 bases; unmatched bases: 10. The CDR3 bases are TGTGCCAGCAGTCCCCGTAGACAGGGGGCTGGTGGCTACACCTTC. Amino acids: CASSPRRQGAGGYTF.